In its sample, the clone carrying this TCR beta chain was seen many times. This entry belongs to a study of HIV-infected children after antiretroviral therapy interruption. At the level of the study: Weeks 0, 12, interruption end (24 or 48), and about 3 years post-study gave interruption-arm samples.

The CDR3 is made up of 15 amino acids. The treatment denotes: PENTA 11 planned treatment interruption arm or continuous ART arm. At least 24 weeks of at least three-drug ART, in children 2 to 15 years. From thawed PBMCs, naive CD4+ CD45RA+ CD45RO- T cells were sorted. RNA-based 3' RACE libraries used unique molecular identifiers. TCRdb independently ran MiXCR on the 3' RACE reads; one entry per CDR3 protein. The sample lists under 50,000 distinct CDR3 sequences, around 4.7% occurring once. This receptor was identified in a pool of human donors with HIV. The material was CD45RA+ CD4+ T cells from PBMCs, pooled from several time points, obtained from a donor given antiretroviral therapy, either interrupted or continuous. Subset specified: naive CD4+ CD45RA+ CD45RO- T cells. This chain joins TRBV12-1 and TRBJ1-4; no check of the table's D call, TRBD1, against the DNA was made. TRBV12-1 is annotated as a pseudogene. The CDR3, as DNA: TGTGCCAGCAGCTCGGAAGGGGGATCTAATGAAAAACTGTTTTTT. It encodes CASSSEGGSNEKLFF.